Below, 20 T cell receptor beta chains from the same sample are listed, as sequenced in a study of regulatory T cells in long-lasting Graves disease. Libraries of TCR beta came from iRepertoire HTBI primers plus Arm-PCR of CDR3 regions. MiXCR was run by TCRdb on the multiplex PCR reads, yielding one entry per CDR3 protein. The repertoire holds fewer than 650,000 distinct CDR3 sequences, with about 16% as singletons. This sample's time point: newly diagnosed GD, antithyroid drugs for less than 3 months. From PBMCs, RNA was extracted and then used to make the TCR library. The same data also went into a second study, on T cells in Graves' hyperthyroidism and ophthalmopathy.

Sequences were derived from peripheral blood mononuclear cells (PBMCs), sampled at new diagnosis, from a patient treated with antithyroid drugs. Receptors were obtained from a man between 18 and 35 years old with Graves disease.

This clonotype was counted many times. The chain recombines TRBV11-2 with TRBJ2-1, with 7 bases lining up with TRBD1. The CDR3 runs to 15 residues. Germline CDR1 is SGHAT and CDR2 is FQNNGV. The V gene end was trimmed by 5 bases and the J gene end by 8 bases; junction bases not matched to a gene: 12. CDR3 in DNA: TGTGCCAGCAGCGCCCAGACAGGGTTCGTCGATGAGCAGTTCTTC. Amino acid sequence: CASSAQTGFVDEQFF.

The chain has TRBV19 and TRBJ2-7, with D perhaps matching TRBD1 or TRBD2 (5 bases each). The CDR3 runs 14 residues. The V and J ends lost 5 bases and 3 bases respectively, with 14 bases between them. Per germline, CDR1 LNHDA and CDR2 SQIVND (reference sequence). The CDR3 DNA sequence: TGTGCCAGTAGTCGGGGACCGGGCGGCTACGAGCAGTACTTC. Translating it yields CASSRGPGGYEQYF.

This chain's CDR3 is CASSLSGLPTVYNEQFF. CDR3 sequence (DNA): TGCGCCAGCAGCCTCAGCGGGTTACCGACCGTTTACAATGAGCAGTTCTTC. The rearrangement links TRBV4-1 to TRBJ2-1; TRBD2 might be the D (6 bases). V lost 4 bases, J lost 4 bases, and 20 bases lay in between. The germline V gene encodes CDR1 MGHRA and CDR2 YSYEKL. CDR3 length: 17 residues.

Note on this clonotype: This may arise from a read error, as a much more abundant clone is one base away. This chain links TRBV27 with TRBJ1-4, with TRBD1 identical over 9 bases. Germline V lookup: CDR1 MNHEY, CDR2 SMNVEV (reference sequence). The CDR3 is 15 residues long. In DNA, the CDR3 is TGTGCCAGCAGTCGAACAGGGGGCGGGTATGAAAAACCGTTTTTT. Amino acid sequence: CASSRTGGGYEKPFF.

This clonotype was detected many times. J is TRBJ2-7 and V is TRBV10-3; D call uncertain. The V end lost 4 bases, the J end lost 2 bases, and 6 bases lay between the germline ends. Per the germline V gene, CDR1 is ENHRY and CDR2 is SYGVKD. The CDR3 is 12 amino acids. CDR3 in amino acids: CAISGTAYEQYF. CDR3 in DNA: TGTGCCATCAGTGGAACGGCCTACGAGCAGTACTTC.

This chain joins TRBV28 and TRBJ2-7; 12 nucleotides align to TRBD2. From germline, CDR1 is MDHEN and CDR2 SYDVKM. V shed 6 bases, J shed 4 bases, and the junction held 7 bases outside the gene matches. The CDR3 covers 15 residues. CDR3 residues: CASSPLAGGRYEQYF. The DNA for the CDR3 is TGTGCCAGCAGCCCCCTAGCGGGGGGGAGGTACGAGCAGTACTTC.

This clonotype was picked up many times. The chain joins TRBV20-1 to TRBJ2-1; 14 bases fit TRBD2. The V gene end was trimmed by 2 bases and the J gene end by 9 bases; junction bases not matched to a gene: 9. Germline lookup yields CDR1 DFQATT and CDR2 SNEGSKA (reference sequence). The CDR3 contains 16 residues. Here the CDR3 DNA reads TGCAGTGCTAGAAACAGGCAGGGACTAGCGGGAGTTGAGCAGTTCTTC. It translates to CSARNRQGLAGVEQFF.

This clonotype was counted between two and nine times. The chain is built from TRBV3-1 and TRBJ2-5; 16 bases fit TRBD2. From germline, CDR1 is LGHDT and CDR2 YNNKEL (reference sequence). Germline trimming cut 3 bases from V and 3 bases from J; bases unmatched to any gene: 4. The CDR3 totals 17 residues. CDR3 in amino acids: CASSQGLAGGPEETQYF. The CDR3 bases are TGTGCCAGCAGCCAGGGACTAGCGGGAGGGCCGGAAGAGACCCAGTACTTC.

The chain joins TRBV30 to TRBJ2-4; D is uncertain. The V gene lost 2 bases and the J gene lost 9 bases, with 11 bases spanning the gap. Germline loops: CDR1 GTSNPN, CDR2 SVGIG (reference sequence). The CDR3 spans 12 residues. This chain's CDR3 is CAWSLSPGIQYF. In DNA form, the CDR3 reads TGTGCCTGGAGTTTGTCCCCGGGCATTCAGTACTTC. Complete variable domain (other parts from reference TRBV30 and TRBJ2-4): SQTIHQWPATLVQPVGSPLSLECTVEGTSNPNLYWYRQAAGRGLQLLFYSVGIGQISSEVPQNLSASRPQDRQFILSSKKLLLSDSGFYLCAWSLSPGIQYFGAGTRLSVL.

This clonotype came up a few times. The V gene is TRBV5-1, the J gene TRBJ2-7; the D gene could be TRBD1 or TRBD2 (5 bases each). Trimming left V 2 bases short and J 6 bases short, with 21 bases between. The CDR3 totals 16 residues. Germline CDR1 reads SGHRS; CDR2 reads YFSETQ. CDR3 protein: CASSLGPRDGHAEQYF. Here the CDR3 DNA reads TGCGCCAGCAGCTTAGGCCCCCGGGACGGCCACGCCGAGCAGTACTTC.

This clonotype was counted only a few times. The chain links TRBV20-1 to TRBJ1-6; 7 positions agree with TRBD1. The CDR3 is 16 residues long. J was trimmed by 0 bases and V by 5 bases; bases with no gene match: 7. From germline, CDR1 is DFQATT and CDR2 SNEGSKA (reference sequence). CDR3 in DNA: TGCAGTGCTTTTCGGACAGGAAGCTCCTATAATTCACCCCTCCACTTT. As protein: CSAFRTGSSYNSPLHF.

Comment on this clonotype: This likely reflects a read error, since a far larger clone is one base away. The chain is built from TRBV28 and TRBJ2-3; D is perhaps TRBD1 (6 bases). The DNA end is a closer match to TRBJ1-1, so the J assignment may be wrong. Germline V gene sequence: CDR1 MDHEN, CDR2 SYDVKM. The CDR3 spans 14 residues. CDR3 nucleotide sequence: TGTGCCAGCAGTTTATACAGGGTAGAGACTGTAGCTTTCTTT. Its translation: CASSLYRVETVAFF.

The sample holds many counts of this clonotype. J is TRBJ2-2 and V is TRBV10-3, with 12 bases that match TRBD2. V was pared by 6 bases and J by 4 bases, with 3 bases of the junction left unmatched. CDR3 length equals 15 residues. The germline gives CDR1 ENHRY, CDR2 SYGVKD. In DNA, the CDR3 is TGTGCCATCAGGCCTAGCGGGAGGGTCACCGGGGAGCTGTTTTTT. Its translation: CAIRPSGRVTGELFF.

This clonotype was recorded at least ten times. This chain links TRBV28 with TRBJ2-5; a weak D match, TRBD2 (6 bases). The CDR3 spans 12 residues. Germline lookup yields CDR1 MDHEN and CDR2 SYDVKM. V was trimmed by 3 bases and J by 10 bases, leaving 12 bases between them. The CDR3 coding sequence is TGTGCCAGCAGTTTTTTCAAGGAGGGCCAGTACTTC. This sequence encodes CASSFFKEGQYF.

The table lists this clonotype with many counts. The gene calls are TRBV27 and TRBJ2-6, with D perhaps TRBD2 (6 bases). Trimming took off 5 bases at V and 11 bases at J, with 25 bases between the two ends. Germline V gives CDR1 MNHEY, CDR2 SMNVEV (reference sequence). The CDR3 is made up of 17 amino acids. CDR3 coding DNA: TGTGCCAGCAGTACTTGGGCCCTGGGGGGACTGGGTTACGTCCTGACTTTC. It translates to CASSTWALGGLGYVLTF.

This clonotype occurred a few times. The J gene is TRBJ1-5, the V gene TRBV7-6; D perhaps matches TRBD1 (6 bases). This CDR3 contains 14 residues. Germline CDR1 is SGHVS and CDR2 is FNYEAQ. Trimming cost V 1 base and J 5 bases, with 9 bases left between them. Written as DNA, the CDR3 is TGTGCCAGCAGCTTAGTGTCAGGGGATCAGCCCCAGCATTTT. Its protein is CASSLVSGDQPQHF.

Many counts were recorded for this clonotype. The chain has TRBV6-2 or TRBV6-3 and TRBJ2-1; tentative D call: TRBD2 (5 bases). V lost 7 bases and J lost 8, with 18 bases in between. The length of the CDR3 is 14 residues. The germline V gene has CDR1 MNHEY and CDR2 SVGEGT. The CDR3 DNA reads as TGTGCCAGCAAACCCCGGGTAGCCGGGGATGAGCAGTTCTTC. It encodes CASKPRVAGDEQFF.

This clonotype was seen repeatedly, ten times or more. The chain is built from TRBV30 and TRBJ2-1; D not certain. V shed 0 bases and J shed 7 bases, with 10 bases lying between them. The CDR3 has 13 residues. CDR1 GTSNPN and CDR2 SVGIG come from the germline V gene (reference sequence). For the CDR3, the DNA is TGTGCCTGGAGTGTACGTATCACGAATGAGCAGTTCTTC. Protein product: CAWSVRITNEQFF.

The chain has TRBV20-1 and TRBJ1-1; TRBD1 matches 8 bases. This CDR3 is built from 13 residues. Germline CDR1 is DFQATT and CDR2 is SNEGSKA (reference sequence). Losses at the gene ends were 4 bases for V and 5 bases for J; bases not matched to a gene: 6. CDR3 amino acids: CSATSGGNTEAFF. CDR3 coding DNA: TGCAGTGCTACCTCAGGGGGCAATACTGAAGCTTTCTTT.

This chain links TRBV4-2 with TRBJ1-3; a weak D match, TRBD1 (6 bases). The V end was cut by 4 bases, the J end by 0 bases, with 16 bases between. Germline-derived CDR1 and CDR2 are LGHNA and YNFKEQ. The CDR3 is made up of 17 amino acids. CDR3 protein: CASSRLTGGISGNTIYF. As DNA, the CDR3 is TGTGCCAGCAGCCGATTGACAGGCGGAATCTCTGGAAACACCATATATTTT.